The 28 T cell receptor beta chains reported below all come from one sample, sequenced in a study of blood T cell repertoires in COVID-19. Assay: immunoSEQ multiplex PCR; the TCRdb copy retains only in-frame clones and omits some. The table lists under 200,000 clones, less than 90% of them singletons. The sequenced material came from peripheral blood. The source is a woman aged 70-85 years with acute or convalescent COVID-19.

The chain is built from TRBV19 and TRBJ1-6; 8 bases fit TRBD1. CDR3 length equals 14 residues. V dropped 7 bases and J dropped 10; count of bases not matched to a gene: 9. In germline, CDR1 is LNHDA, CDR2 SQIVND (reference sequence). The chain's CDR3 is CASTTGTGVSPLHF. The CDR3 nucleotides read TGTGCCAGTACCACCGGGACAGGAGTATCACCCCTCCACTTT.

This clone was found a few times. The junction does not match germline at one end; this may be a read error. The chain couples TRBV3-1 (or the pseudogene TRBV3-2) to TRBJ2-7, with a tentative D call TRBD1 (6 bases). The CDR3 length is 11 residues. Looked up from germline, CDR1 is LGHDT and CDR2 is YNNKEL (reference sequence). CDR3 in DNA: TGTGCCAGCAGCCTACAGGGAGAGGAGTTCTTC. This encodes CASSLQGEEFF.

This sequence joins TRBV29-1 and TRBJ1-1; D may be TRBD1 (6 bases). Germline CDR1 is SQVTM and CDR2 is ANQGSEA. With 4 bases removed from V and 1 base from J, the gap between germline ends came to 10 bases. The CDR3 is 13 amino acids. The CDR3 region has the DNA TGCAGCGTTGCCTCACAGGGGAACACTGAAGCTTTCTTT. It is translated as CSVASQGNTEAFF.

V gene TRBV2 combines with J gene TRBJ2-5, with 10 bases identical to TRBD2. The CDR3 has 14 residues. V shed 6 bases and J 4 bases; nucleotides not matched to a gene: 5. From germline, CDR1 is SNHLY and CDR2 FYNNEI. DNA of the CDR3: TGTGCCAGCAGCGCCCGACTAGCGGGAGAGACCCAGTACTTC. Translating it yields CASSARLAGETQYF.

This clone occurred a few times. This chain uses TRBV6-5 with TRBJ1-4, with D uncertain. This CDR3 spans 14 amino acids. CDR1 is MNHEY, CDR2 SVGAGI, per germline. The V end lost 7 bases, the J end lost 2 bases, and 11 bases lay between the germline ends. The CDR3 DNA sequence: TGTGCCAGCAAATCGGGTCCCACTAATGAAAAACTGTTTTTT. It translates to CASKSGPTNEKLFF.

The rearrangement links TRBV6-2 or TRBV6-3 to TRBJ1-1, with 10 bases matching TRBD1. The CDR3 totals 16 residues. CDR1 and CDR2 from the germline V gene are MNHEY and SVGEGT. The trim removed 5 bases at V and 7 bases at J, leaving 13 bases unmatched. This CDR3 reads CASSNLPKGQGGEAFF. In nucleotides, the CDR3 is TGTGCCAGCAGTAACCTCCCTAAAGGACAGGGGGGTGAAGCTTTCTTT.

V usage is TRBV7-9 and J usage is TRBJ1-3; D is undetermined. This CDR3 spans 16 amino acids. The germline gives CDR1 SEHNR, CDR2 FQNEAQ (reference sequence). Trimming removed 7 bases at V and 4 bases at J, with 20 bases between. The CDR3 nucleotides read TGTGCCAGCACCCGGTCGGGCGGACTTAGGGGAAACACCATATATTTT. Its translation: CASTRSGGLRGNTIYF.

The table lists this clone with a few counts. The CDR3 nucleotides read TGTGCCAGCAGCCAATTAGTCTATAATTCACCCCTCCACTTT. Translated: CASSQLVYNSPLHF. The chain uses TRBV3-1 (or the pseudogene TRBV3-2) and TRBJ1-6; D gene unclear. This CDR3 has 14 amino acids. From germline, CDR1 is LGHDT and CDR2 YNNKEL (reference sequence). V was shortened by 2 bases and J by 3 bases, with 5 bases between the two germline ends.

The V and J genes are TRBV3-1 (or the pseudogene TRBV3-2) and TRBJ1-2; TRBD1 agrees at 7 bases. Germline values: CDR1 LGHDT, CDR2 YNNKEL (reference sequence). CDR3 length equals 16 residues. J was trimmed by 4 bases and V by 0 bases; bases with no gene match: 8. CDR3 nucleotide sequence: TGTGCCAGCAGCCAAGATAATTACAGGGGAAGCTATGGCTACACCTTC. Its translation: CASSQDNYRGSYGYTF.

This chain uses TRBV5-6 with TRBJ2-7; a weak D match, TRBD1 (6 bases). The CDR3 spans 14 residues. Germline assignment: CDR1 SGHDT and CDR2 YYEEEE. V was pared by 3 bases and J by 9 bases, with 19 bases between. As DNA, the CDR3 is TGTGCCAGCAGCTCCCCCGGGACACCAAGAGGGCAGTACTTC. It encodes CASSSPGTPRGQYF.

This chain connects TRBV28 to TRBJ2-7, with TRBD2 identical over 11 bases. The germline V gene has CDR1 MDHEN and CDR2 SYDVKM. The CDR3 runs to 15 residues. J lost 3 bases, V lost 6 bases, and 7 bases had no gene match. The CDR3, as DNA: TGTGCCAGCAGCGCGGCGGGGACTAGCGGCTACGAGCAGTACTTC. Its protein product is CASSAAGTSGYEQYF.

The chain recombines TRBV6-1 with TRBJ2-7, with D possibly TRBD2 on 6 matching bases. Trimming removed 1 base from V and 2 bases from J, with 33 bases in between. This CDR3 spans 22 amino acids. Per the germline V gene, CDR1 is MNHNS and CDR2 is SASEGT. CDR3: CASSEVVSTGDFKKQVTYEQYF. The CDR3 DNA sequence: TGTGCCAGCAGTGAAGTTGTTTCTACGGGGGATTTTAAAAAACAGGTCACCTACGAGCAGTACTTC.

This chain uses TRBV19 with TRBJ1-2, with D possibly TRBD1 on 6 matching bases. CDR3 length: 13 residues. The V and J ends lost 6 bases and 1 base respectively, with 9 bases between them. Germline CDR1 is LNHDA and CDR2 is SQIVND (reference sequence). CDR3 sequence: CASRVDSNYGYTF. For the CDR3, the DNA is TGTGCCAGTAGAGTGGACAGTAACTATGGCTACACCTTC.

The gene calls are TRBV19 and TRBJ1-1; D call uncertain. The V end lost 4 bases, the J end lost 7 bases, and 10 bases lay between the germline ends. CDR3 length equals 12 residues. Germline V lookup: CDR1 LNHDA, CDR2 SQIVND (reference sequence). The CDR3 region is CASSTRGDEAFF. Here the CDR3 DNA reads TGTGCCAGTAGTACCCGGGGAGATGAAGCTTTCTTT.

This clone has just one count. J is TRBJ1-2 and V is TRBV7-8, with D possibly TRBD1 on 5 matching bases. The CDR3 length is 15 residues. V dropped 2 bases and J dropped 4 bases, with 14 bases sitting between them. Germline V gene data show CDR1 as SGHVS and CDR2 as FQNEAQ. CDR3 sequence reads: CASSLLGGDGYGYTF. The CDR3 DNA sequence: TGTGCCAGCAGCTTACTTGGGGGGGATGGCTATGGCTACACCTTC.

The chain carries TRBV7-9 and TRBJ1-1; 12 bases map to TRBD1. Germline V lookup: CDR1 SEHNR, CDR2 FQNEAQ (reference sequence). J was trimmed by 5 bases and V by 5 bases; bases with no gene match: 12. The CDR3 has 17 amino acids. CDR3 DNA sequence: TGTGCCAGCAGCAATAACCGGGACAGGGGGCGCTTAACTGAAGCTTTCTTT. This codes for CASSNNRDRGRLTEAFF. Supplemented by reference TRBV7-9 and TRBJ1-1, the full variable domain reads DTGVSQNPRHKITKRGQNVTFRCDPISEHNRLYWYRQTLGQGPEFLTYFQNEAQLEKSRLLSDRFSAERPKGSFSTLEIQRTEQGDSAMYLCASSNNRDRGRLTEAFFGQGTRLTVV.

Regarding this clone: The sample holds other DNA sequences that translate to the same CDR3. The rearrangement uses TRBV9 and TRBJ2-1; D is possibly TRBD1 (5 bases). This CDR3 is 15 amino acids long. Germline values: CDR1 SGDLS, CDR2 YYNGEE. V was clipped by 0 bases and J by 0 bases, with 7 bases between them. The CDR3 loop reads CASSVEGDSYNEQFF. CDR3 nucleotide sequence: TGTGCCAGCAGCGTAGAAGGGGACTCCTACAATGAGCAGTTCTTC.

With respect to this clone: Other DNA sequences in the same sample also yield this CDR3. This chain joins TRBV7-9 and TRBJ1-3, with D uncertain. The CDR3 length is 14 residues. Trimming left V 3 bases short and J 0 bases short, with 6 bases between. CDR1 SEHNR and CDR2 FQNEAQ come from the germline V gene (reference sequence). Here the CDR3 DNA reads TGTGCCAGCAGCTTTAGCCTCTCTGGAAACACCATATATTTT. Protein sequence: CASSFSLSGNTIYF.

This clone was observed once. The chain links TRBV11-2 to TRBJ2-5, with unresolved D. V was shortened by 1 base and J by 2 bases, with 8 bases between the two germline ends. Germline CDR1 reads SGHAT; CDR2 reads FQNNGV. This CDR3 is 14 amino acids long. The CDR3 DNA reads TGTGCCAGCAGCTTAGTTGTTCTTCAAGAGACCCAGTACTTC. Encoded protein: CASSLVVLQETQYF.

The chain couples TRBV13 to TRBJ2-6; no clear D. The CDR3 extends over 13 amino acids. Germline V gene lookup returns CDR1 PRHDT and CDR2 FYEKMQ (reference sequence). Trimming removed 5 bases at V and 4 bases at J, with 6 bases between. The CDR3 bases are TGTGCCAGCAGCACCAGGGGGGCCAACGTCCTGACTTTC. It is translated as CASSTRGANVLTF.

The chain is built from TRBV3-1 (or the pseudogene TRBV3-2) and TRBJ1-4, with 8 nucleotides matching TRBD1. There are 16 residues in the CDR3. The ends lost 0 bases at V and 5 bases at J; junction bases unmatched: 5. Germline-derived CDR1 and CDR2 are LGHDT and YNNKEL (reference sequence). CDR3 DNA sequence: TGTGCCAGCAGCCAAGAAGGACAGGGCTTAAATGAAAAACTGTTTTTT. Amino acid sequence: CASSQEGQGLNEKLFF.

The rearrangement joins TRBV2 to TRBJ1-2, with D unresolved. The CDR3 is 16 amino acids. The V gene's germline CDR1 is SNHLY and CDR2 FYNNEI. With 2 bases removed from V and 0 bases from J, the gap between germline ends came to 13 bases. CDR3 loop: CASSELQRSANYGYTF. The CDR3 nucleotides read TGTGCCAGCAGTGAACTTCAAAGGAGCGCTAACTATGGCTACACCTTC.

This sequence joins TRBV19 and TRBJ1-2; D call uncertain. With 5 bases removed from V and 4 bases from J, the gap between germline ends came to 11 bases. The CDR3 is made up of 13 amino acids. CDR1 is LNHDA, CDR2 SQIVND, per germline (reference sequence). CDR3 loop: CASSPEWAYGYTF. The CDR3 bases are TGTGCCAGTAGTCCTGAGTGGGCCTATGGCTACACCTTC.

The chain links TRBV7-2 to TRBJ2-3; 8 nucleotides agree with TRBD2. This CDR3 contains 15 residues. V gave up 2 bases and J gave up 6 bases; unmatched junction bases: 7. Germline V lookup: CDR1 SGHTA, CDR2 FQGNSA. This CDR3 is CASSLQLAALDTQYF. DNA for the CDR3: TGTGCCAGCAGCTTACAACTAGCGGCTCTGGATACGCAGTATTTT.

V gene TRBV28 combines with J gene TRBJ1-2, with 8 bases lining up with TRBD1. The length of the CDR3 is 15 residues. V lost 6 bases to trimming and J lost 4 bases; unmatched junction nucleotides: 10. Germline V gives CDR1 MDHEN, CDR2 SYDVKM. Here the CDR3 DNA reads TGTGCCAGCAGCCTTGGACAGGGCGAAATCTATGGCTACACCTTC. It is translated as CASSLGQGEIYGYTF.

This clone came up a few times. This specimen includes other DNA sequences encoding the same CDR3. The rearrangement links TRBV5-1 to TRBJ1-1; perhaps TRBD1 as D (6 bases). Per germline, CDR1 SGHRS and CDR2 YFSETQ. The germline V and J ends were trimmed by 5 bases and 2 bases, with 13 bases remaining between them. CDR3 length equals 14 residues. The CDR3 is CASSIQGGNTEAFF. As DNA, the CDR3 is TGCGCCAGCAGTATACAGGGCGGCAACACTGAAGCTTTCTTT. Complete variable domain (other parts from reference TRBV5-1 and TRBJ1-1): KAGVTQTPRYLIKTRGQQVTLSCSPISGHRSVSWYQQTPGQGLQFLFEYFSETQRNKGNFPGRFSGRQFSNSRSEMNVSTLELGDSALYLCASSIQGGNTEAFFGQGTRLTVV.

CDR3 loop: CASSPGQNTDTQYF. The CDR3 nucleotides read TGTGCCTCCAGTCCGGGACAGAACACAGATACGCAGTATTTT. The chain recombines TRBV10-3 with TRBJ2-3; 7 nucleotides line up with TRBD1. V lost 11 bases, J lost 2 bases, and 10 bases stayed unmatched. In germline, CDR1 is ENHRY, CDR2 SYGVKD. The CDR3 has 14 amino acids.

This clone was detected only a few times. The chain combines TRBV18 with TRBJ1-2; maybe TRBD1 (5 bases). The length of the CDR3 is 15 residues. Trimming left V 3 bases short and J 4 bases short, with 15 bases between. Germline V gene data show CDR1 as KGHSH and CDR2 as LQKENI. CDR3 region: CASSPFVPGLYGYTF. For the CDR3, the DNA is TGTGCCAGCTCACCTTTTGTTCCGGGACTCTATGGCTACACCTTC.